Each of the 25 T cell receptor beta chains below was sequenced from the same sample in a study of identical twins. TCRdb fed the 5' RACE reads into MiXCR, producing one record per CDR3 protein. Among about 720,000 distinct CDR3 sequences, 15% to 20% were seen once, and the ten largest hold about an eighth. These records were also assigned to another study, of T cells expressing NK-cell markers.

Sample: PBMCs. These receptors all stem from a woman between 18 and 30 years old in good health.

This clonotype appeared a few times. The rearrangement uses TRBV10-3 and TRBJ2-7; maybe TRBD1 (5 bases). The CDR3 is 15 amino acids. Germline V gives CDR1 ENHRY, CDR2 SYGVKD. V was cut by 6 bases and J by 5 bases, with 20 bases left in between. CDR3 region: CAISAIEEGVDEQYF. The CDR3 nucleotides read TGTGCCATCAGCGCGATTGAGGAAGGGGTTGACGAGCAGTACTTC.

The rearrangement joins TRBV20-1 to TRBJ2-1, with D possibly TRBD2 on 5 matching bases. V gave up 7 bases and J gave up 6 bases, with 13 bases separating them. The CDR3 is 12 amino acids. Germline CDR1 reads DFQATT; CDR2 reads SNEGSKA (reference sequence). For the CDR3, the DNA is TGCAGTGTATCCGACCGGGGCAATGAGCAGTTCTTC. Encoded protein: CSVSDRGNEQFF.

This clonotype came up a few times. V usage is TRBV29-1 and J usage is TRBJ2-5; D is unclear. V lost 2 bases to trimming and J lost 2 bases, with 9 bases between them. This CDR3 is built from 13 residues. Germline V CDR1 and CDR2: SQVTM, ANQGSEA. The CDR3 spells CSVETSDQETQYF. CDR3 bases: TGCAGCGTTGAAACATCTGATCAAGAGACCCAGTACTTC.

V is TRBV20-1 and J is TRBJ2-1, with 8 positions matching TRBD1. The CDR3 spans 14 residues. The germline CDR1 and CDR2 sequences are DFQATT and SNEGSKA (reference sequence). V shed 3 bases, J shed 6 bases, and the junction held 7 bases outside the gene matches. CDR3 in DNA: TGCAGTGCTAGTCCGACAGGGGAGGTCAATGAGCAGTTCTTC. Translation gives CSASPTGEVNEQFF.

This rearrangement joins TRBV12-3 or TRBV12-4 to TRBJ2-2, with 7 bases identical to TRBD1. Trimming removed 5 bases from V and 4 bases from J; junction bases left unmatched: 7. This CDR3 has 15 amino acids. DNA of the CDR3: TGTGCCAGCAGTCCCATCGGACAGGTCACCGGGGAGCTGTTTTTT. It yields the protein CASSPIGQVTGELFF.

This clonotype was counted once. The chain carries TRBV2 and TRBJ2-6, with 8 positions matching TRBD1. The CDR3 spans 16 residues. Germline CDR1 is SNHLY and CDR2 is FYNNEI. The ends lost 7 bases at V and 2 bases at J; junction bases unmatched: 7. The CDR3 DNA sequence: TGTGCCAGCAAACCCTCGACAGGGGCTGGGGCCAACGTCCTGACTTTC. Encoded protein: CASKPSTGAGANVLTF.

Only a few counts were recorded for this clonotype. The chain couples TRBV6-2 or TRBV6-3 to TRBJ1-1; D remains unclear. The CDR3 is made up of 10 amino acids. Germline loops: CDR1 MNHEY, CDR2 SVGEGT. V dropped 6 bases and J dropped 11 bases, with 10 bases sitting between them. CDR3 nucleotide sequence: TGTGCCAGCAGCAACTCACGGGCTTTCTTT. Amino acids: CASSNSRAFF.

This clonotype was recorded many times. The chain is built from TRBV9 and TRBJ1-2, with TRBD1 identical over 7 bases. The CDR3 runs to 14 residues. Trimming removed 3 bases from V and 9 bases from J; junction bases left unmatched: 11. From germline, CDR1 is SGDLS and CDR2 YYNGEE. The CDR3 coding sequence is TGTGCCAGCAGCGCAACCGACAGGGCCACGAGCTACACCTTC. Its protein product is CASSATDRATSYTF.

Worth noting for this clonotype: A read error may account for a junction end that differs from germline. This sequence joins TRBV29-1 and TRBJ2-3, with D perhaps TRBD1 or TRBD2 (6 bases each). Looked up from germline, CDR1 is SQVTM and CDR2 is ANQGSEA. This CDR3 spans 11 amino acids. CDR3 nucleotides: TGTATGGGGGCGCGGGGAGATACGCAGTATTTT. This gives the protein CMGARGDTQYF.

The chain joins TRBV12-3 or TRBV12-4 to TRBJ2-5, with 8 bases fitting TRBD2. CDR3 length equals 17 residues. V was pared by 5 bases and J by 10 bases, with 21 bases of the junction left unmatched. The CDR3 loop reads CASSTPRAGGAGRDQYF. CDR3 sequence (DNA): TGTGCCAGCAGTACCCCCCGGGCGGGGGGCGCGGGTCGGGACCAGTACTTC.

The rearrangement links TRBV6-2 or TRBV6-3 to TRBJ2-1; 9 nucleotides align to TRBD2. V lost 4 bases to trimming and J lost 8 bases; unmatched junction nucleotides: 12. The CDR3 consists of 16 residues. The V gene's germline CDR1 is MNHEY and CDR2 SVGEGT. The CDR3 region has the DNA TGTGCCAGCAGTTTAATAGCGGGAGACCCCCGCCATGAGCAGTTCTTC. It yields the protein CASSLIAGDPRHEQFF.

This clonotype was detected a few times. The chain recombines TRBV6-2 or TRBV6-3 with TRBJ2-2, with no clear D. Germline lookup yields CDR1 MNHEY and CDR2 SVGEGT. CDR3 length: 13 amino acids. The V gene lost 6 bases and the J gene lost 8 bases, with 13 bases spanning the gap. The CDR3 nucleotides read TGTGCCAGCAGCCCCGGGTACTGGGGGGAGCTGTTTTTT. Protein: CASSPGYWGELFF.

This clonotype was counted only a few times. The rearrangement uses TRBV6-5 and TRBJ2-1; 8 nucleotides agree with TRBD2. Germline V gives CDR1 MNHEY, CDR2 SVGAGI. V trimming: 4 bases; J trimming: 16 bases; junction bases outside the gene matches: 21. The CDR3 is 16 residues long. CDR3 bases: TGTGCCAGCAGTTGGAGAGCGGGGGCGAAACCCTCCATGATATTCTTC. It translates to CASSWRAGAKPSMIFF.

The chain links TRBV29-1 to TRBJ1-1; TRBD1 matches 10 bases. Germline CDR1 SQVTM, CDR2 ANQGSEA. CDR3 length: 15 amino acids. V lost 1 base, J lost 3 bases, and 5 bases stayed unmatched. The CDR3 DNA reads as TGCAGCGTTGAAGTTGACAGGGGGCGAGACACTGAAGCTTTCTTT. It codes for CSVEVDRGRDTEAFF.

The V call is TRBV3-1, the J call TRBJ2-4; 7 bases match TRBD2. The CDR3 has 13 amino acids. Per the germline V gene, CDR1 is LGHDT and CDR2 is YNNKEL (reference sequence). The V segment lost 1 base and the J segment 12 bases; nucleotides outside the gene matches: 6. CDR3 DNA sequence: TGTGCCAGCAGCCAAGGTTCTAGCGGTTATCAGTACTTC. It codes for CASSQGSSGYQYF.

This clonotype was counted only a few times. V is TRBV7-6 and J is TRBJ1-3; 9 nucleotides line up with TRBD1. The CDR3 covers 17 residues. In germline, CDR1 is SGHVS, CDR2 FNYEAQ. The junction had 10 bases not matched to a gene; V was cut back by 5 bases and J by 2 bases. The CDR3 nucleotides read TGTGCCAGCAGCCTTACTGATGGGACAGGGACTGGAAACACCATATATTTT. Protein: CASSLTDGTGTGNTIYF.

This clonotype was counted only a few times. The V and J genes are TRBV7-2 and TRBJ2-3, with D perhaps TRBD2 (7 bases). V was shortened by 6 bases and J by 2 bases, with 15 bases between the two germline ends. This CDR3 contains 15 residues. Looked up from germline, CDR1 is SGHTA and CDR2 is FQGNSA. CDR3 coding DNA: TGTGCCAGCAGTTACACCGGGGGGCACACAGATACGCAGTATTTT. Translation gives CASSYTGGHTDTQYF.

In its sample, this clonotype was seen once. The chain links TRBV6-1 to TRBJ2-3; D gene unclear. Germline values: CDR1 MNHNS, CDR2 SASEGT. The CDR3 has 16 amino acids. V was pared by 6 bases and J by 3 bases, with 19 bases between. The CDR3 is CASREKNLGRTDTQYF. The DNA for the CDR3 is TGTGCCAGCAGAGAGAAAAACCTAGGTCGGACAGATACGCAGTATTTT.

The chain uses TRBV12-3 or TRBV12-4 and TRBJ2-3, with unresolved D. Trimming took off 6 bases at V and 0 bases at J, with 13 bases between the two ends. This CDR3 region has 15 residues. Written as DNA, the CDR3 is TGTGCCAGCAGGAGCTCGGGCCGCAGCACAGATACGCAGTATTTT. This encodes CASRSSGRSTDTQYF.

In this sample, this clonotype turned up a few times. The chain links TRBV6-2 or TRBV6-3 to TRBJ2-7; tentative D call: TRBD1 (6 bases). The CDR3 totals 17 residues. The germline CDR1 and CDR2 sequences are MNHEY and SVGEGT. Trimming removed 5 bases at V and 2 bases at J, with 22 bases between. The DNA of the CDR3 is TGTGCCAGCAGTACATCCTTTGACAGGCGATTAACCTACGAGCAGTACTTC. Translation: CASSTSFDRRLTYEQYF.

This rearrangement joins TRBV7-6 to TRBJ2-2; 7 positions match TRBD1. CDR1 and CDR2 (germline): SGHVS, FNYEAQ. The CDR3 is 16 amino acids. The junction had 6 bases not matched to a gene; V was cut back by 1 base and J by 4 bases. The CDR3 nucleotides read TGTGCCAGCAGCTTAGAAGGGGGCAAGGCCACCGGGGAGCTGTTTTTT. This sequence encodes CASSLEGGKATGELFF.

The chain links TRBV6-5 to TRBJ1-3; D not resolved. This CDR3 region has 14 residues. The V end lost 2 bases, the J end lost 0 bases, and 5 bases lay between the germline ends. Per the germline V gene, CDR1 is MNHEY and CDR2 is SVGAGI. As DNA, the CDR3 is TGTGCCAGCAGTTACACATACTCTGGAAACACCATATATTTT. Translated, it gives CASSYTYSGNTIYF.

Written as DNA, the CDR3 is TGTGCCAGCAGCTTTGGATGGGGGCTAGAGACCCAGTACTTC. The encoded protein is CASSFGWGLETQYF. J is TRBJ2-5 and V is TRBV7-9; maybe TRBD1 (6 bases). Trimming took off 3 bases at V and 4 bases at J, with 12 bases between the two ends. The CDR3 sequence is 14 residues long. Germline loops: CDR1 SEHNR, CDR2 FQNEAQ (reference sequence).

The chain links TRBV9 to TRBJ2-3; no firm D call. The V end lost 4 bases, the J end lost 8 bases, and 11 bases lay between the germline ends. The CDR3 extends over 12 amino acids. Per germline, CDR1 SGDLS and CDR2 YYNGEE. The CDR3, as DNA: TGTGCCAGCAGCCCCCAGTTGGGTACGCAGTATTTT. Its translation is CASSPQLGTQYF.

This clonotype was seen a few times. J is TRBJ1-1 and V is TRBV6-1, with a tentative D call TRBD1 (5 bases). The germline V and J ends were trimmed by 4 bases and 3 bases, with 9 bases remaining between them. Germline CDR1 reads MNHNS; CDR2 reads SASEGT. The CDR3 loop spans 13 amino acids. The CDR3 loop reads CASSVGLHTEAFF. Written as DNA, the CDR3 is TGTGCCAGCAGTGTGGGACTACACACTGAAGCTTTCTTT.